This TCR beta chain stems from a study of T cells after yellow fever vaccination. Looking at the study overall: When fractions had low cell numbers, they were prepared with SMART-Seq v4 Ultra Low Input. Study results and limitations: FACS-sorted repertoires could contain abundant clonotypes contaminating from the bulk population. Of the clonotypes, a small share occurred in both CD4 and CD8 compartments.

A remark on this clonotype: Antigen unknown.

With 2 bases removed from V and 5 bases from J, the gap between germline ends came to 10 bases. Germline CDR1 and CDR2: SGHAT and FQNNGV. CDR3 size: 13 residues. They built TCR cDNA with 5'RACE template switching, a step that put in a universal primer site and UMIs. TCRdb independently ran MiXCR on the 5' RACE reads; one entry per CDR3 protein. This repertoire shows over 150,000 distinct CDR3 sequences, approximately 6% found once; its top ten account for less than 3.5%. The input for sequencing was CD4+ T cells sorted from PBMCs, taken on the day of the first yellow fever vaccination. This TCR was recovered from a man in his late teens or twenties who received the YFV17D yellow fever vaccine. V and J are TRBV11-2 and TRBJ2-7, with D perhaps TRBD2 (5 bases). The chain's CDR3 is CASSLPSIHEQYF. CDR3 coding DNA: TGTGCCAGCAGCTTACCTAGCATCCACGAGCAGTACTTC.